This T cell receptor beta chain was sequenced for a study of blood T cell repertoires in COVID-19. Study-wide context: Samples came from the United States, Italy and Spain, spanning acute and convalescent COVID-19. From T cells, B-cell-depleted T cells, or PBMCs came the material, which was cDNA or gDNA.

The germline gives CDR1 GTSNPN, CDR2 SVGIG (reference sequence). The CDR3 is 13 residues long. Trimming shortened V by 3 bases and J by 3 bases, and 11 bases separated the two germline ends. In the authors' methods: Amplification of reference gene primers was used by the study to estimate nucleated cell counts. Profiled with immunoSEQ multiplex PCR; TCRdb holds only in-frame clones, not every one. That table furnishes V, J and clone size, whereas the DNA furnished D and trimming. This table has approximately 63,000 clones, roughly nine tenths appearing once. The Seattle patients joined while their infection was active and were tracked longitudinally afterward.

Sequencing used peripheral blood. The V and J genes are TRBV30 and TRBJ1-1; possible D gene TRBD1, 5 bases. The TCR sequence derives from a woman aged 60-75 years with COVID-19, enrolled during active disease. In nucleotides, the CDR3 is TGTGCCTGGAGCGGAGCGGGGGACACTGAAGCTTTCTTT. This sequence encodes CAWSGAGDTEAFF. Based on the CDR3 plus reference TRBV30 and TRBJ1-1, the full variable domain is SQTIHQWPATLVQPVGSPLSLECTVEGTSNPNLYWYRQAAGRGLQLLFYSVGIGQISSEVPQNLSASRPQDRQFILSSKKLLLSDSGFYLCAWSGAGDTEAFFGQGTRLTVV.